The clone carrying this T cell receptor (beta chain) showed up just a few times. One base away lies a much larger clone, so this may be a sequencing read error. The sample is drawn from a study of blood T cells in healthy people across ages. CDR1 and CDR2 from the germline V gene are LGHNA and YSLEER. The CDR3 is 16 residues long. Peripheral blood, roughly 11 milliliters per donor, was collected. Every sample yielded at least 6 million isolated PBMCs. With each sample, at least 5.5 micrograms of total RNA were extracted. The second PCR ran 7 to 11 cycles with a sample-barcoded 5' primer and J-beta primers. TCRdb independently ran MiXCR on the 5' RACE reads; one entry per CDR3 protein. The data show roughly 500,000 distinct CDR3 sequences, 27% seen once.

The V call is TRBV4-3, the J call TRBJ2-2; D perhaps matches TRBD1 (6 bases). This TCR was sampled from a woman in her 70s in good health. Sequences were obtained from blood. The CDR3 sequence is CASGQDWAGVIGELFF. In nucleotides, the CDR3 is TGCGCCAGCGGCCAAGATTGGGCAGGGGTGATCGGGGAGCTGTTTTTT.